The 30 T cell receptor beta chains in this list originate from one sample, sequenced in a study of CD8 T cells in ankylosing spondylitis. Each CDR3 protein gets one entry after TCRdb re-called the 5' RACE reads with MiXCR. The sample shows fewer than 250,000 distinct CDR3 sequences, roughly 10% of them seen only once. Material: blood, either unsorted or a sorted T cell fraction (not recorded which). The receptors originated from a male donor with ankylosing spondylitis or in good health (not recorded which).

This clonotype was detected many times. This chain uses TRBV7-6 with TRBJ1-3; 7 nucleotides agree with TRBD1. Germline trimming cut 3 bases from V and 2 bases from J; bases unmatched to any gene: 10. CDR3 length equals 17 residues. Germline loops: CDR1 SGHVS, CDR2 FNYEAQ. The CDR3 bases are TGTGCCAGCAGCTTTGGGACAGCGGTTGGTGCTGGAAACACCATATATTTT. Protein sequence: CASSFGTAVGAGNTIYF. The full variable domain, with the rest looked up from reference TRBV7-6 and TRBJ1-3, is GAGVSQSPRYKVTKRGQDVALRCDPISGHVSLYWYRQALGQGPEFLTYFNYEAQQDKSGLPNDRFSAERPEGSISTLTIQRTEQRDSAMYRCASSFGTAVGAGNTIYFGEGSWLTVV.

The chain has TRBV7-2 and TRBJ2-1; a weak D match, TRBD2 (5 bases). The germline CDR1 and CDR2 sequences are SGHTA and FQGNSA. V was cut by 1 base and J by 10 bases, with 11 bases left in between. The CDR3 consists of 13 residues. This CDR3 reads CASSLGAVWEQFF. The CDR3 nucleotides read TGTGCCAGCAGCTTAGGAGCGGTTTGGGAGCAGTTCTTC.

This clonotype was counted at least ten times. The chain's CDR3 is CASSWVADSGEKLFF. CDR3 in DNA: TGCGCCAGCAGCTGGGTAGCGGACAGCGGAGAAAAACTGTTTTTT. This rearrangement joins TRBV5-1 to TRBJ1-4; D possibly corresponds to TRBD1 (6 bases). Germline V lookup: CDR1 SGHRS, CDR2 YFSETQ. This CDR3 has 15 amino acids. V dropped 3 bases and J dropped 8 bases, with 17 bases sitting between them.

This clonotype was counted only a few times. The chain joins TRBV5-6 to TRBJ2-5; D gene ambiguous. CDR3 length equals 12 residues. Per germline, CDR1 SGHDT and CDR2 YYEEEE. V was trimmed by 5 bases and J by 4 bases, leaving 9 bases between them. The CDR3 coding sequence is TGTGCCAGCAGTCGGGTAAGAGAGACCCAGTACTTC. Its translation is CASSRVRETQYF.

This clonotype was detected only a few times. The V and J genes are TRBV30 and TRBJ2-3; 13 nucleotides agree with TRBD2. Germline trimming cut 2 bases from V and 4 bases from J; bases unmatched to any gene: 3. Germline CDR1 GTSNPN, CDR2 SVGIG (reference sequence). This CDR3 region has 15 residues. CDR3 protein: CAWSRLAGGSDTQYF. As DNA, the CDR3 is TGTGCCTGGAGTCGACTAGCGGGGGGCTCAGATACGCAGTATTTT.

This clonotype was counted ten times or more. V is TRBV5-1 and J is TRBJ2-2; D may correspond to TRBD1 or TRBD2 (6 bases each). The CDR3 extends over 15 amino acids. Germline V gives CDR1 SGHRS, CDR2 YFSETQ. V was clipped by 4 bases and J by 5 bases, with 15 bases between them. Here the CDR3 reads CASSPRQEGTGELFF. Written as DNA, the CDR3 is TGCGCCAGCAGCCCTAGACAGGAGGGTACCGGGGAGCTGTTTTTT.

This clonotype was observed at least ten times. The genes are TRBV2 and TRBJ2-2, with D uncertain. Germline lookup yields CDR1 SNHLY and CDR2 FYNNEI. V lost 4 bases and J lost 4, with 13 bases in between. CDR3 length: 15 residues. CDR3 protein: CASSGHAGSTGELFF. In DNA, the CDR3 is TGTGCCAGCAGTGGACACGCAGGTTCCACCGGGGAGCTGTTTTTT.

The rearrangement links TRBV7-9 to TRBJ2-3; D could derive from TRBD1 or TRBD2 (6 bases each). Germline V gene data show CDR1 as SEHNR and CDR2 as FQNEAQ (reference sequence). CDR3 length equals 15 residues. Trimming removed 7 bases at V and 0 bases at J, with 14 bases between. CDR3 loop: CASTLGGLSTDTQYF. DNA for the CDR3: TGTGCCAGCACCCTAGGGGGACTTAGCACAGATACGCAGTATTTT.

In its sample, this clonotype was seen many times. This chain joins TRBV6-5 and TRBJ1-2, with 7 bases that match TRBD1. With 6 bases clipped from V and 7 bases from J, the junction kept 5 bases outside the gene matches. The CDR3 has 12 amino acids. Germline CDR1 and CDR2: MNHEY and SVGAGI. CDR3 loop: CASRGTVSGYTF. DNA for the CDR3: TGTGCCAGCAGGGGGACAGTCTCTGGCTACACCTTC.

In its sample, this clonotype was seen a few times. This chain uses TRBV29-1 with TRBJ2-7; TRBD1 is a possible D gene (6 bases). This CDR3 region has 13 residues. Germline V gene sequence: CDR1 SQVTM, CDR2 ANQGSEA. V was shortened by 3 bases and J by 5 bases, with 14 bases between the two germline ends. CDR3 region: CSVDAVRGNEQYF. The DNA for the CDR3 is TGCAGCGTTGATGCGGTCAGGGGCAACGAGCAGTACTTC.

The chain carries TRBV3-1 and TRBJ2-7, with 8 bases that match TRBD2. The CDR3 is 15 residues long. In germline, CDR1 is LGHDT, CDR2 YNNKEL (reference sequence). The trim removed 3 bases at V and 5 bases at J, leaving 9 bases unmatched. CDR3 amino acids: CASSQATGTSNEQYF. CDR3 DNA: TGTGCCAGCAGCCAGGCAACCGGGACTAGTAACGAGCAGTACTTC.

This clonotype has a handful of counts. This sequence joins TRBV9 and TRBJ2-2; D is unresolved. Germline assignment: CDR1 SGDLS and CDR2 YYNGEE. With 0 bases removed from V and 6 bases from J, the gap between germline ends came to 3 bases. This CDR3 is 12 amino acids long. The CDR3 is CASSVGPGELFF. The CDR3 region has the DNA TGTGCCAGCAGCGTAGGTCCCGGGGAGCTGTTTTTT.

This chain connects TRBV7-2 to TRBJ2-1; TRBD1 matches at 10 bases. V was clipped by 5 bases and J by 7 bases; unmatched bases: 14. This CDR3 has 17 residues. Germline CDR1 and CDR2: SGHTA and FQGNSA. For the CDR3, the DNA is TGTGCCAGCAGCCATACGAGTGGGACAGGGGCGCGAAATGAGCAGTTCTTC. It codes for CASSHTSGTGARNEQFF.

This clonotype occurred many times. V is TRBV6-1 and J is TRBJ1-6; TRBD1 matches at 7 bases. The length of the CDR3 is 15 residues. The junction had 7 bases not matched to a gene; V was cut back by 8 bases and J by 3 bases. Germline V gives CDR1 MNHNS, CDR2 SASEGT. The CDR3 bases are TGTGCCAGCGGCCTAGGGACAGTCTATAATTCACCCCTCCACTTT. Its translation: CASGLGTVYNSPLHF.

This rearrangement joins TRBV29-1 to TRBJ2-7; D may be TRBD1 (6 bases). Between the trimmed V and J ends, which lost 7 bases and 6 bases, there was a span of 22 bases. The germline CDR1 and CDR2 sequences are SQVTM and ANQGSEA. The CDR3 runs 14 residues. The CDR3 sequence: CSATGGDTWTEQYF. The CDR3 DNA reads TGCAGCGCCACCGGTGGGGACACCTGGACCGAGCAGTACTTC.

This clonotype was seen many times. The CDR3 is CASSPQGNTGELFF. DNA for the CDR3: TGTGCCAGCAGCCCACAGGGGAACACCGGGGAGCTGTTTTTT. The V call is TRBV3-1, the J call TRBJ2-2, with a weak D call TRBD1 (6 bases). The CDR3 has 14 residues. Deletions cut 4 bases from V and 1 base from J, with 7 bases between. The germline V gene has CDR1 LGHDT and CDR2 YNNKEL (reference sequence).

This clonotype was seen a few times. The J gene is TRBJ2-1, the V gene TRBV7-8; 16 bases are shared with TRBD2. Germline CDR1 is SGHVS and CDR2 is FQNEAQ. The V gene end was trimmed by 3 bases and the J gene end by 7 bases; junction bases not matched to a gene: 3. CDR3 length: 16 amino acids. The CDR3 spells CASSLGLAGGLNEQFF. Written as DNA, the CDR3 is TGTGCCAGCAGCTTGGGACTAGCGGGGGGGCTAAATGAGCAGTTCTTC.

There are many counts of this clonotype. This chain connects TRBV12-3 or TRBV12-4 to TRBJ2-5; weak D call: TRBD2 (5 bases). V shed 4 bases and J shed 2 bases, with 20 bases lying between them. The CDR3 consists of 17 residues. Written as DNA, the CDR3 is TGTGCCAGCAGTTCCAAGGTACCGGGGTGGGATCAAGAGACCCAGTACTTC. Protein sequence: CASSSKVPGWDQETQYF.

CDR3 sequence: CASSLAQQSNTEAFF. The CDR3 DNA reads TGCGCCAGCAGCTTGGCCCAACAGTCGAACACTGAAGCTTTCTTT. J is TRBJ1-1 and V is TRBV5-1; D unclear. Germline V gene data show CDR1 as SGHRS and CDR2 as YFSETQ. The CDR3 totals 15 residues. Between the trimmed V and J ends, which lost 0 bases and 1 base, there was a span of 10 bases.

This clonotype appeared many times. The genes are TRBV7-6 and TRBJ1-1; no firm D call. CDR3 length equals 13 residues. V was shortened by 4 bases and J by 2 bases, with 8 bases between the two germline ends. CDR1 SGHVS and CDR2 FNYEAQ come from the germline V gene. Here the CDR3 reads CASSSGINTEAFF. The CDR3 nucleotides are TGTGCCAGCAGCTCCGGGATAAACACTGAAGCTTTCTTT.

This clonotype was seen at least ten times. The chain uses TRBV5-5 and TRBJ1-2; tentative D call: TRBD1 (5 bases). The length of the CDR3 is 15 residues. Germline-derived CDR1 and CDR2 are SGHKS and YYEKEE (reference sequence). Trimming pared 3 bases from V and 4 bases from J, leaving 16 bases between. In DNA, the CDR3 is TGTGCCAGCAGCTGGACGGGGCAGGACTTCTATGGCTACACCTTC. Amino acid sequence: CASSWTGQDFYGYTF. The full variable domain, with the rest looked up from reference TRBV5-5 and TRBJ1-2, is DAGVTQSPTHLIKTRGQQVTLRCSPISGHKSVSWYQQVLGQGPQFIFQYYEKEERGRGNFPDRFSARQFPNYSSELNVNALLLGDSALYLCASSWTGQDFYGYTFGSGTRLTVV.

This clonotype was seen at least ten times. This rearrangement joins TRBV20-1 to TRBJ1-2; 10 nucleotides line up with TRBD1. The V gene end was trimmed by 1 base and the J gene end by 13 bases; junction bases not matched to a gene: 12. The CDR3 length is 14 residues. From germline, CDR1 is DFQATT and CDR2 SNEGSKA (reference sequence). The CDR3 nucleotides are TGCAGTGCTAGAGCAGGGACAGGGGAAATTTTGAGCACCTTC. Encoded protein: CSARAGTGEILSTF.

Concerning this clonotype: One end of the junction does not line up with germline, which may come from a read error. The chain has TRBV7-9 and TRBJ1-6, with TRBD1 as a possible D gene (6 bases). CDR1 is SEHNR and CDR2 is FQNEAQ in the germline V gene (reference sequence). The CDR3 length is 15 residues. The CDR3 is CDSSLALGPRGPLHF. In DNA form, the CDR3 reads TGTGACAGCAGCTTAGCGCTCGGGCCCAGGGGACCCCTTCACTTT.

This clonotype was seen many times. The gene calls are TRBV20-1 and TRBJ2-1, with 7 bases fitting TRBD2. CDR1 DFQATT and CDR2 SNEGSKA come from the germline V gene (reference sequence). This CDR3 region has 14 residues. The V and J ends lost 5 bases and 3 bases, in that order; junction bases with no gene match: 7. The CDR3 DNA reads as TGCAGTGCTCCCCGGGACTACAACTACAATGAGCAGTTCTTC. Translating it yields CSAPRDYNYNEQFF.

In its sample, this clonotype was seen many times. The chain combines TRBV28 with TRBJ2-7, with D hard to call. The V end lost 4 bases, the J end lost 1 base, and 17 bases lay between the germline ends. Germline V gives CDR1 MDHEN, CDR2 SYDVKM. This CDR3 is 16 amino acids long. CDR3 coding DNA: TGTGCCAGCAGTTCCGACGACCTGGCCGCTTCCTACGAGCAGTACTTC. It codes for CASSSDDLAASYEQYF.

Many counts were recorded for this clonotype. V gene TRBV11-1 combines with J gene TRBJ2-4; 7 positions agree with TRBD1. V lost 4 bases to trimming and J lost 3 bases; unmatched junction nucleotides: 15. The CDR3 length is 18 residues. Germline V gene sequence: CDR1 SGHAT, CDR2 FQDESV (reference sequence). The chain's CDR3 is CASSSSQQGISSKNIQYF. DNA of the CDR3: TGTGCCAGCAGCTCCTCTCAACAGGGGATCTCAAGCAAAAACATTCAGTACTTC.

There are a few counts of this clonotype. This chain links TRBV3-1 with TRBJ2-1; D remains unclear. The CDR3 is 14 residues long. Trimming removed 7 bases from V and 3 bases from J, with 13 bases in between. Germline CDR1 reads LGHDT; CDR2 reads YNNKEL (reference sequence). CDR3 in DNA: TGTGCCAGCATGAAGGATCCAAGCTACAATGAGCAGTTCTTC. This encodes CASMKDPSYNEQFF.

In its sample, this clonotype was seen a few times. The rearrangement links TRBV6-5 to TRBJ2-7; 7 bases align to TRBD2. Germline values: CDR1 MNHEY, CDR2 SVGAGI. The CDR3 sequence is 19 residues long. V gave up 1 base and J gave up 4 bases; unmatched junction bases: 19. This CDR3 reads CASSYLLALATVGAYEQYF. The CDR3 DNA is TGTGCCAGCAGTTACTTATTGGCACTAGCGACGGTCGGTGCGTACGAGCAGTACTTC.

J is TRBJ2-7 and V is TRBV11-2, with D perhaps TRBD2 (6 bases). In germline, CDR1 is SGHAT, CDR2 FQNNGV. The CDR3 has 14 amino acids. V lost 7 bases and J lost 5, with 18 bases in between. CDR3 protein: CASTGTGLEDEQYF. For the CDR3, the DNA is TGTGCCAGCACTGGAACGGGACTCGAAGACGAGCAGTACTTC.

Details on this clonotype: A clone one base away is much larger, so this may be a read error. DNA of the CDR3: TGTGCCAGCAGTTTACTTCGTTGGGCTAGCGGGGGCGATGAGCAGTTCTTC. Its protein is CASSLLRWASGGDEQFF. V usage is TRBV27 and J usage is TRBJ2-1; 10 bases fit TRBD2. This CDR3 is 17 amino acids long. Germline V gene lookup returns CDR1 MNHEY and CDR2 SMNVEV (reference sequence). Losses at the gene ends were 2 bases for V and 8 bases for J; bases not matched to a gene: 12.